The subject of this entry is one T cell receptor (beta chain). This specimen belongs to a study of PD-L1 blockade in urothelial cancer. Study-level information: Patients initiated atezolizumab around 2014 at 1,200 mg intravenously every 3 weeks. Individuals in the cohort had been given 0 to 3 earlier chemotherapy regimens.

The CDR3 contains 15 residues. Germline CDR1 and CDR2: MNHEY and SMNVEV (reference sequence). V lost 2 bases to trimming and J lost 5 bases, with 15 bases between them. Produced via immunoSEQ multiplex PCR; TCRdb's table is partial and in-frame only. The table lists approximately 51,000 clones, about 90% of them singletons. The sample consisted of PBMCs, taken around atezolizumab (anti-PD-L1) treatment. The TCR comes from a man aged 60-69 years with urothelial cancer. The rearrangement uses TRBV27 and TRBJ1-1, with D possibly being TRBD1 (6 bases). CDR3 sequence: CASSLDRGSGTEAFF. In DNA, the CDR3 is TGTGCCAGCAGTTTAGATAGGGGGTCAGGGACTGAAGCTTTCTTT.